This paragraph reports one T cell receptor (beta chain). The record originates from a study of cytomegalovirus exposure and HLA in healthy donors. Sequenced by immunoSEQ multiplex PCR; TCRdb stores in-frame clones only, minus some. The table has about 55,000 clones, approximately 90% seen once. Germline CDR1 and CDR2: KGHSH and LQKENI. With V trimmed by 6 bases and J by 10 bases, 15 bases remained unmatched. The CDR3 contains 15 residues. The sample consisted of PBMCs. The chain links TRBV18 to TRBJ2-1; 7 nucleotides line up with TRBD2. This TCR was recovered from a man aged 18 to 29 in good health and CMV-seronegative. For the CDR3, the DNA is TGTGCCAGCTCCCCCAGACTAGCCGGAGGAGGAGAGCAGTTCTTC. It encodes CASSPRLAGGGEQFF.